This paragraph reports one T cell receptor (beta chain). This clone showed up just a few times. Its antigen has not been determined. Base qualities are not provided; no much larger clone lies one nucleotide away. This sample is drawn from a study of blood T cell repertoires in COVID-19 (dated by TCRdb to the early 2020s). About the investigation overall: Collaborator samples came from the United States, Italy and Spain and covered acute and convalescent phases of COVID-19. The material from the prospective study consisted of cDNA or gDNA derived from T cells, B-cell-depleted T cells, or PBMCs. Deeply sampled blood TCRbeta repertoires from subjects exposed to, actively infected with, or recovered from COVID-19 were included in the dataset. The repertoires were released in a freely available public database meant as a resource for research on the immune response to SARS-CoV-2. Samples were obtained from the ongoing ImmuneRACE study (first 160 participants) and from about 1,300 subjects provided by 6 global collaborators. A de-identified subject ID, COVID-19 status, age in years and sex were almost always included in the sample metadata. Where available, HLA class I and class II types were obtained from metadata supplied by the sample provider rather than from assay-based typing.

TCRbeta CDR3 regions were amplified from genomic DNA by means of the immunoSEQ Assay, a bias-controlled multiplex PCR. As for how the authors treated the data: The number of nucleated cells in each sample was estimated by amplification of reference gene primers within the assay. Sequence reads were collapsed and filtered to measure the absolute abundance of every unique TCRbeta CDR3 rearrangement. Productive Simpson clonality was computed per sample as the square root of Simpson's diversity index over productive rearrangements. What TCRdb holds here is the immuneACCESS table cut down to in-frame rearrangements. Part of the clones is not present; checked against another copy, under half of the missing clones reflect an unresolved V gene, and the others are unexplained. The V and J calls and clone size were taken over from that table, and D and trimming were inferred from the DNA. In this sample the table shows some 170,000 clones, roughly 90% of which occur a single time. 1% to 1.5% of the sample comes from the top ten.

Points the paper makes about the study in general: How much clinical and demographic metadata was included differed by source and by participant, and the metadata was provided uncurated.

CDR1 MNHNY and CDR2 SVGAGI were looked up in the germline V gene (reference sequence). There are 17 amino acids in the CDR3, from cysteine to phenylalanine inclusive. The only DNA kept is the CDR3, 51 bases in frame from the first base. At the junction V is shortened by 5 bases and J by 7 bases; bases outside the gene matches: 12. Participants in the prospective study were aged about 18 to 95 years, lived in more than 20 United States geographic areas, and enrolled through a virtual design. In the prospective study, cohorts were assigned on the basis of participant-reported clinical history obtained from a screening survey and a study questionnaire. Mobile phlebotomists in the prospective study collected whole blood, serum and a nasopharyngeal or oropharyngeal swab from every participant. Over a roughly 2-month period, participants in the prospective study had the option of providing additional blood draws and questionnaires. Before DNA extraction, prospective study blood samples were shipped either frozen or at room temperature.

The TCR originated in a human donor with acute COVID-19. The donor label of this sample is uncertain. This chain is built from TRBV6-6 and TRBJ1-6, and 9 bases in between align with TRBD1. The source material was PBMCs or T cells enriched from blood (not recorded which). The DNA reads TGTGCCAGCAGTCCCAAGGTACAGGGGGCTTGGAATTCACCCCTCCACTTT. Translated, it gives CASSPKVQGAWNSPLHF.